The source of this T cell receptor (beta chain) is a study of blood T cell repertoires in COVID-19. Background on the study: COVID-19 samples, acute and convalescent, were from the United States, Italy and Spain.

Clones were read by immunoSEQ multiplex PCR, and TCRdb kept only the in-frame ones, dropping some. Counted here are roughly 330,000 clones, around nine tenths occurring once; the ten biggest clones make up over 4.5%. Deletions cut 5 bases from V and 3 bases from J, with 10 bases between. This CDR3 is built from 13 residues. Germline assignment: CDR1 SGHNT and CDR2 YENEEA. The chain uses TRBV11-3 and TRBJ1-1; weak D call: TRBD1 (5 bases). This sequence originates from a man younger than 40 who had recovered from COVID-19. The source material was PBMCs or T cells enriched from blood (not recorded which). This CDR3 reads CASSRGGDTEAFF. CDR3 DNA: TGTGCCAGCAGCCGGGGAGGGGACACTGAAGCTTTCTTT.